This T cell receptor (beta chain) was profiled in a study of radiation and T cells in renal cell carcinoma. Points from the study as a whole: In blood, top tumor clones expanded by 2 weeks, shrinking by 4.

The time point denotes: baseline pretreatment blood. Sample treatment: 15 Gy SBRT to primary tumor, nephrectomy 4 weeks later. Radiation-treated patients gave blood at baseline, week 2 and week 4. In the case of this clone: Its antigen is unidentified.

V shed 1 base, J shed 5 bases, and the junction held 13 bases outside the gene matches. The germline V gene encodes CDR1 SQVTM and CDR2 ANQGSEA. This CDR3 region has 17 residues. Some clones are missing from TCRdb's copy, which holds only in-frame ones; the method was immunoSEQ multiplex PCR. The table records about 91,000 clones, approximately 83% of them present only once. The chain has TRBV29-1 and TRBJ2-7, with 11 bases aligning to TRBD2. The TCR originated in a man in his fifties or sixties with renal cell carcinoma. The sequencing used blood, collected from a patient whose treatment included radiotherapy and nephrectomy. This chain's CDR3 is CSVEGPPPLAGEDEQYF. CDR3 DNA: TGCAGCGTTGAAGGGCCCCCCCCACTAGCGGGAGAGGACGAGCAGTACTTC.